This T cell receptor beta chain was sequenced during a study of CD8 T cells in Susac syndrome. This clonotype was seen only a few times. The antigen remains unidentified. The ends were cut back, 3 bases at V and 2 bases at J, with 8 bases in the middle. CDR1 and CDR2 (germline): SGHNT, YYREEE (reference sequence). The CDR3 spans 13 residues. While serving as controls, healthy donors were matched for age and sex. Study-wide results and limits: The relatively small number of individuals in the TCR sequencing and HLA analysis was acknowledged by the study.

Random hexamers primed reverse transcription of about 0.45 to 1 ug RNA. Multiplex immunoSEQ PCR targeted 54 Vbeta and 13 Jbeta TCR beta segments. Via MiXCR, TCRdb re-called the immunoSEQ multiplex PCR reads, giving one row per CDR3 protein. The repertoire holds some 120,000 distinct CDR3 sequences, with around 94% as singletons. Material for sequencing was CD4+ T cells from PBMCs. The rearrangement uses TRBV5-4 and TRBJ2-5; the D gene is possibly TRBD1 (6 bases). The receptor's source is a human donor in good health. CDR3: CASSSGQQETQYF. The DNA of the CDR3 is TGTGCCAGCAGCTCCGGACAGCAAGAGACCCAGTACTTC.